The rows below give T cell receptor beta chains drawn from one sample of a study of cytomegalovirus exposure and HLA in healthy donors. Using immunoSEQ multiplex PCR, the repertoire was profiled, and TCRdb retains in-frame clones only, with some absent. The table lists tens of thousands of clones, approximately 80% of them singletons. The sequencing sample was made of PBMCs. The source is a woman aged 25 to 39 in good health and CMV-seronegative. Each CDR3 is given with its conserved first and last residue. D genes are given only for firm matches.

TRBJ1-5,TRBV30,TRBD1,CAWSTGGYQPQHF
TRBJ2-3,TRBV27,TRBD2,CASSLSSGPRRTDTQYF
TRBJ1-1,TRBV7-3,TRBD1,CASRGTAKNTEAFF
TRBJ2-1,TRBV19,TRBD1,CATRPDRGRGEQFF
TRBJ2-1,TRBV27,NA,CASRKGLRGGGVLYNEQFF
TRBJ1-1,TRBV5-1,NA,CASSSTNTEAFF
TRBJ2-5,TRBV29-1,TRBD2,CSGGLAGGETQYF
TRBJ2-7,TRBV7-2,NA,CASSLRGGWDEQYF
TRBJ2-7,TRBV5-4,NA,CASSLAVGGFEQYF
TRBJ2-3,TRBV7-6,TRBD2,CASSLAGVRSDTQYF
TRBJ1-3,TRBV11-2,NA,CASSFRVGNTIYF
TRBJ2-2,TRBV25-1,NA,CASSGRGTGELFF
TRBJ2-3,TRBV15,TRBD2,CATSAGVSGTIDTQYF
TRBJ1-2,TRBV7-9,TRBD1,CASSQGQGNGYTF
TRBJ1-1,TRBV2,TRBD1,CASSDVGGKQGGTEAFF
TRBJ2-5,TRBV11-2,NA,CASSLNQAGGPIGEQYF
TRBJ2-3,TRBV4-3,NA,CASSQEGFWAPADTQYF
TRBJ1-2,TRBV6-5,NA,CASSEGTVVYGYTF
TRBJ2-1,TRBV19,TRBD2,CASSIEFASGGRNEQFF
TRBJ1-2,TRBV18,NA,CASSPEFWGRANYGYTF
TRBJ2-2,TRBV19,NA,CASSPLWVGGYGELFF
TRBJ2-7,TRBV6-5,NA,CASSPSGSSYEQYF
TRBJ2-1,TRBV7-9,NA,CASRLNERLAPLHPNEQFF
TRBJ2-7,TRBV5-4,NA,CASSPDSAYEQYF
TRBJ1-6,TRBV2,NA,CASDGTFEDGISPLHF
TRBJ2-1,TRBV4-3,TRBD1,CASSQVGQGQQFF
TRBJ2-1,TRBV2,TRBD1,CASYTGGKNEQFF
TRBJ1-1,TRBV18,NA,CASSPQLGWGPLQGTEAFF